This T cell receptor (beta chain) is from a study of blood T cell repertoires in COVID-19. The repertoire was sequenced with immunoSEQ multiplex PCR; TCRdb's copy has only in-frame clones and lacks some. The table lists just over 650,000 clones, approximately 90% of them singletons. Germline CDR1 reads SEHNR; CDR2 reads FQNEAQ (reference sequence). The CDR3 loop spans 16 amino acids. The V segment lost 5 bases and the J segment 6 bases; nucleotides outside the gene matches: 11. The source of this sequence is a woman aged 18-29 years with acute or convalescent COVID-19. This chain uses TRBV7-9 with TRBJ2-2; 8 bases align to TRBD1. Sequencing used peripheral blood. In DNA, the CDR3 is TGTGCCAGCAGCGAACCGGGACAGGTCGTTCCCGGGGAGCTGTTTTTT. This codes for CASSEPGQVVPGELFF.